This passage covers 29 T cell receptor beta chains from one sample sequenced in a study of blood T cell repertoires in COVID-19. TCRdb's copy holds only in-frame clones and misses some; the assay was immunoSEQ multiplex PCR. The sample carries about 210,000 clones, 86% recorded once. Sample: PBMCs or T cells enriched from blood (not recorded which). Receptors originate from a woman aged 40 to 50 with acute COVID-19.

This clone was counted a few times. The chain has TRBV7-9 and TRBJ1-2; possible D gene TRBD1, 6 bases. Germline-derived CDR1 and CDR2 are SEHNR and FQNEAQ (reference sequence). V gave up 5 bases and J gave up 4 bases, with 17 bases separating them. CDR3 length equals 15 residues. CDR3 bases: TGTGCCAGCAGCGCACGACCTACAGGGACCTATGGCTACACCTTC. Translation gives CASSARPTGTYGYTF.

The V gene is TRBV2, the J gene TRBJ1-2, with 7 bases fitting TRBD1. Germline assignment: CDR1 SNHLY and CDR2 FYNNEI. V lost 8 bases to trimming and J lost 2 bases; unmatched junction nucleotides: 8. The CDR3 consists of 14 residues. In DNA, the CDR3 is TGTGCCAGCCGGGGGGGACAGAGAAACTATGGCTACACCTTC. Translated: CASRGGQRNYGYTF.

The chain links TRBV12-3 or TRBV12-4 to TRBJ1-1; D gene ambiguous. V gave up 7 bases and J gave up 1 base, with 7 bases separating them. CDR3 length: 12 amino acids. The CDR3 bases are TGTGCCAGCACCCTAGGGAACACTGAAGCTTTCTTT. Its protein product is CASTLGNTEAFF.

The chain recombines TRBV14 with TRBJ2-1; 8 positions agree with TRBD1. V dropped 4 bases and J dropped 7; count of bases not matched to a gene: 6. The CDR3 has 14 amino acids. Per the germline V gene, CDR1 is SGHDN and CDR2 is FVKESK. The CDR3 DNA reads as TGTGCCAGCAGCCTATTACGACAGGGGAATGAGCAGTTCTTC. As protein: CASSLLRQGNEQFF. Looking up the rest from reference TRBV14 and TRBJ2-1 gives the full variable domain: EAGVTQFPSHSVIEKGQTVTLRCDPISGHDNLYWYRRVMGKEIKFLLHFVKESKQDESGMPNNRFLAERTGGTYSTLKVQPAELEDSGVYFCASSLLRQGNEQFFGPGTRLTVL.

The CDR3 DNA is TGTGCCAGCAGCGCCGAGGGAGGGCTGGGTGACACTGAAGCTTTCTTT. The encoded protein is CASSAEGGLGDTEAFF. The rearrangement joins TRBV9 to TRBJ1-1, with D unresolved. Germline values: CDR1 SGDLS, CDR2 YYNGEE. The V gene lost 3 bases and the J gene lost 3 bases, with 18 bases spanning the gap. The CDR3 length is 16 residues.

The rearrangement links TRBV5-1 to TRBJ2-1; 7 nucleotides align to TRBD2. Germline V gives CDR1 SGHRS, CDR2 YFSETQ. The V segment lost 0 bases and the J segment 1 base; nucleotides outside the gene matches: 4. The CDR3 length is 16 residues. For the CDR3, the DNA is TGCGCCAGCAGCTTGGTGCGCGGGAGATCCTACAATGAGCAGTTCTTC. The encoded protein is CASSLVRGRSYNEQFF. The full variable domain, with the rest looked up from reference TRBV5-1 and TRBJ2-1, is KAGVTQTPRYLIKTRGQQVTLSCSPISGHRSVSWYQQTPGQGLQFLFEYFSETQRNKGNFPGRFSGRQFSNSRSEMNVSTLELGDSALYLCASSLVRGRSYNEQFFGPGTRLTVL.

The chain joins TRBV7-3 to TRBJ2-7, with 9 bases matching TRBD2. This CDR3 has 14 residues. The germline CDR1 and CDR2 sequences are SGHTA and FQGTGA. V gave up 5 bases and J gave up 6 bases; unmatched junction bases: 8. CDR3 residues: CASSRGGRDGEQYF. In DNA form, the CDR3 reads TGTGCCAGCAGCCGCGGCGGGAGGGATGGCGAGCAGTACTTC. The variable domain in full, with the rest retrieved from reference TRBV7-3 and TRBJ2-7, is GAGVSQTPSNKVTEKGKYVELRCDPISGHTALYWYRQSLGQGPEFLIYFQGTGAADDSGLPNDRFFAVRPEGSVSTLKIQRTERGDSAVYLCASSRGGRDGEQYFGPGTRLTVT.

V usage is TRBV2 and J usage is TRBJ2-3; 10 bases are a match to TRBD2. The CDR3 loop spans 19 amino acids. J was trimmed by 1 base and V by 4 bases; bases with no gene match: 14. Germline CDR1 and CDR2: SNHLY and FYNNEI. The CDR3 DNA reads as TGTGCCAGCAGTGTTACAGGGTCCCGGACTAGCGGACGCACAGATACGCAGTATTTT. Residues: CASSVTGSRTSGRTDTQYF.

The V call is TRBV27, the J call TRBJ2-1; 8 positions agree with TRBD2. The J segment lost 10 bases and the V segment lost 3 bases, leaving 8 bases of the junction unmatched. The CDR3 is made up of 14 amino acids. Germline V gene sequence: CDR1 MNHEY, CDR2 SMNVEV (reference sequence). The CDR3 sequence: CASSFNGRAAEQFF. CDR3 bases: TGTGCCAGCAGTTTTAACGGGAGGGCGGCAGAGCAGTTCTTC.

This rearrangement joins TRBV28 to TRBJ1-2; 9 nucleotides align to TRBD1. The V gene end was trimmed by 6 bases and the J gene end by 8 bases; junction bases not matched to a gene: 13. CDR1 is MDHEN and CDR2 is SYDVKM in the germline V gene. The CDR3 totals 15 residues. The CDR3 here is CASSPGQGFLGGYTF. In nucleotides, the CDR3 is TGTGCCAGCAGCCCGGGACAGGGTTTTTTAGGGGGCTACACCTTC.

This clone has just a few counts. V usage is TRBV6-5 and J usage is TRBJ1-5; 8 bases are shared with TRBD1. Trimming at V came to 2 bases and at J to 1 base, leaving 1 base not matched to a gene. The CDR3 sequence is 15 residues long. The germline V gene has CDR1 MNHEY and CDR2 SVGAGI. The CDR3, as DNA: TGTGCCAGCAGTTACACAGGGGGAAGCAATCAGCCCCAGCATTTT. Protein product: CASSYTGGSNQPQHF.

The chain combines TRBV14 with TRBJ2-1; TRBD2 might be the D (5 bases). The CDR3 has 13 amino acids. Trimming pared 0 bases from V and 10 bases from J, leaving 10 bases between. Germline loops: CDR1 SGHDN, CDR2 FVKESK. This chain's CDR3 is CASSQDPGSEQFF. For the CDR3, the DNA is TGTGCCAGCAGCCAAGATCCTGGGAGCGAGCAGTTCTTC. Using reference TRBV14 and TRBJ2-1 for the parts outside the CDR3, the full variable domain is EAGVTQFPSHSVIEKGQTVTLRCDPISGHDNLYWYRRVMGKEIKFLLHFVKESKQDESGMPNNRFLAERTGGTYSTLKVQPAELEDSGVYFCASSQDPGSEQFFGPGTRLTVL.

V usage is TRBV28 and J usage is TRBJ1-6; D remains ambiguous. V was pared by 4 bases and J by 0 bases, with 4 bases between. CDR3 size: 14 residues. Germline CDR1 reads MDHEN; CDR2 reads SYDVKM. The CDR3 DNA sequence: TGTGCCAGCAGTTGGGCCTCCTATAATTCACCCCTCCACTTT. The encoded protein is CASSWASYNSPLHF.

The chain has TRBV3-1 (or the pseudogene TRBV3-2) and TRBJ2-7; no definite D call. V was pared by 1 base and J by 3 bases, with 7 bases between. CDR3 size: 13 residues. Germline lookup yields CDR1 LGHDT and CDR2 YNNKEL (reference sequence). The CDR3 loop is CASSQAPLYEQYF. CDR3 DNA: TGTGCCAGCAGCCAAGCCCCCCTCTACGAGCAGTACTTC.

The chain joins TRBV19 to TRBJ2-1; 10 nucleotides match TRBD1. This CDR3 contains 14 residues. The V gene end was trimmed by 5 bases and the J gene end by 6 bases; junction bases not matched to a gene: 4. Per germline, CDR1 LNHDA and CDR2 SQIVND (reference sequence). The CDR3 region has the DNA TGTGCCAGTAGTTTCGGGACAGGGGTCAATGAGCAGTTCTTC. The encoded protein is CASSFGTGVNEQFF.

The rearrangement joins TRBV6-2 or TRBV6-3 to TRBJ2-2, with 12 nucleotides matching TRBD2. CDR3 length: 16 residues. Germline values: CDR1 MNHEY, CDR2 SVGEGT. Trimming at V came to 2 bases and at J to 4 bases, leaving 2 bases not matched to a gene. The CDR3 sequence is CASSYLAGGPTGELFF. CDR3 nucleotide sequence: TGTGCCAGCAGTTACCTAGCGGGAGGGCCCACCGGGGAGCTGTTTTTT.

The chain has TRBV11-3 and TRBJ2-1; 9 bases line up with TRBD2. Germline lookup yields CDR1 SGHNT and CDR2 YENEEA. V was clipped by 3 bases and J by 5 bases; unmatched bases: 11. The CDR3 is 17 residues long. The CDR3 here is CASSFSNLREGNNEQFF. As DNA, the CDR3 is TGTGCCAGCAGCTTTTCGAACCTGCGGGAGGGAAACAATGAGCAGTTCTTC.

V gene TRBV4-1 combines with J gene TRBJ1-2; the D is unclear. Germline V gene data show CDR1 as MGHRA and CDR2 as YSYEKL. The CDR3 has 17 residues. With 0 bases removed from V and 4 bases from J, the gap between germline ends came to 18 bases. In DNA form, the CDR3 reads TGCGCCAGCAGCCAAGATCTGCTTTCGGGTGCTAGCTATGGCTACACCTTC. Amino acid sequence: CASSQDLLSGASYGYTF.

This clone was detected only once. The V and J genes are TRBV30 and TRBJ2-1; D gene ambiguous. This CDR3 spans 15 amino acids. The germline CDR1 and CDR2 sequences are GTSNPN and SVGIG (reference sequence). With 2 bases removed from V and 10 bases from J, the gap between germline ends came to 21 bases. In nucleotides, the CDR3 is TGTGCCTGGAGTCCAACCTATACTTTTGCTCGAGAGCAGTTCTTC. Its protein product is CAWSPTYTFAREQFF.

J is TRBJ2-3 and V is TRBV2, with D maybe TRBD2 (5 bases). Germline CDR1 and CDR2: SNHLY and FYNNEI. CDR3 length: 14 amino acids. The V end lost 5 bases, the J end lost 6 bases, and 15 bases lay between the germline ends. DNA for the CDR3: TGTGCCAGCAGTCCCGACGGGGTGGCGGATACGCAGTATTTT. Translated, it gives CASSPDGVADTQYF.

The chain has TRBV29-1 and TRBJ2-1, with D unresolved. CDR1 SQVTM and CDR2 ANQGSEA come from the germline V gene. The CDR3 length is 14 residues. V gave up 3 bases and J gave up 6 bases, with 15 bases separating them. CDR3 bases: TGCAGCGTTGACGCCCCAAACATCGCCAATGAGCAGTTCTTC. The encoded protein is CSVDAPNIANEQFF.

The chain carries TRBV28 and TRBJ1-3, with 10 positions matching TRBD1. The trim removed 10 bases at V and 2 bases at J, leaving 5 bases unmatched. CDR1 and CDR2 (germline): MDHEN, SYDVKM. CDR3 length: 14 residues. CDR3 amino acids: CATRGQGAGNTIYF. Here the CDR3 DNA reads TGTGCCACCCGAGGACAGGGGGCTGGAAACACCATATATTTT.

The chain joins TRBV3-1 (or the pseudogene TRBV3-2) to TRBJ1-6, with D maybe TRBD1 (6 bases). Trimming removed 4 bases at V and 2 bases at J, with 12 bases between. Germline CDR1 reads LGHDT; CDR2 reads YNNKEL (reference sequence). The CDR3 length is 16 residues. CDR3 DNA: TGTGCCAGCAGCCCGGCCGGGACAACCTATAATTCACCCCTCCACTTT. Translation: CASSPAGTTYNSPLHF.

The chain recombines TRBV28 with TRBJ1-5; 11 bases fit TRBD1. The CDR3 is 15 amino acids. Trimming at V came to 7 bases and at J to 7 bases, leaving 9 bases not matched to a gene. Germline V CDR1 and CDR2: MDHEN, SYDVKM. CDR3 protein: CASNVGTGGRQPQHF. CDR3 in DNA: TGTGCCAGCAACGTGGGGACAGGGGGGAGGCAGCCCCAGCATTTT. The complete variable domain, with remaining parts taken from reference TRBV28 and TRBJ1-5, reads DVKVTQSSRYLVKRTGEKVFLECVQDMDHENMFWYRQDPGLGLRLIYFSYDVKMKEKGDIPEGYSVSREKKERFSLILESASTNQTSMYLCASNVGTGGRQPQHFGDGTRLSIL.

The chain uses TRBV11-2 and TRBJ1-3; D may be TRBD1 (6 bases). The CDR3 covers 18 residues. Trimming removed 1 base from V and 0 bases from J, with 16 bases in between. Germline V gene lookup returns CDR1 SGHAT and CDR2 FQNNGV. DNA of the CDR3: TGTGCCAGCAGCTTAGTGGTTCCAGGGGCAATCTCTGGAAACACCATATATTTT. Its translation is CASSLVVPGAISGNTIYF.

The chain's CDR3 is CASSPGRGGDEQFF. As DNA, the CDR3 is TGTGCCAGCAGCCCGGGGAGGGGAGGGGATGAGCAGTTCTTC. V usage is TRBV11-2 and J usage is TRBJ2-1, with TRBD2 matching over 7 bases. V shed 5 bases, J shed 8 bases, and the junction held 9 bases outside the gene matches. In germline, CDR1 is SGHAT, CDR2 FQNNGV. The CDR3 has 14 amino acids.

V gene TRBV7-9 combines with J gene TRBJ2-2, with D possibly TRBD1 on 6 matching bases. The V gene lost 0 bases and the J gene lost 7 bases, with 18 bases spanning the gap. The CDR3 sequence is 17 residues long. Germline loops: CDR1 SEHNR, CDR2 FQNEAQ (reference sequence). The CDR3 spells CASSLADTGWWSGELFF. The CDR3 DNA reads as TGTGCCAGCAGCTTAGCGGATACAGGGTGGTGGAGCGGGGAGCTGTTTTTT.

The gene calls are TRBV7-2 and TRBJ1-1; D remains ambiguous. Germline-derived CDR1 and CDR2 are SGHTA and FQGNSA. This CDR3 contains 15 residues. The germline V and J ends were trimmed by 4 bases and 2 bases, with 14 bases remaining between them. CDR3 sequence: CASSSPTRVNTEAFF. CDR3 coding DNA: TGTGCCAGCAGCTCTCCGACCCGGGTAAACACTGAAGCTTTCTTT.

V gene TRBV6-2 or TRBV6-3 combines with J gene TRBJ1-1; D remains ambiguous. Germline V gene sequence: CDR1 MNHEY, CDR2 SVGEGT. V was pared by 5 bases and J by 4 bases, with 8 bases between. This CDR3 region has 12 residues. The CDR3 DNA reads TGTGCCAGCAGTCCGACGGGCACTGAAGCTTTCTTT. Its translation is CASSPTGTEAFF.